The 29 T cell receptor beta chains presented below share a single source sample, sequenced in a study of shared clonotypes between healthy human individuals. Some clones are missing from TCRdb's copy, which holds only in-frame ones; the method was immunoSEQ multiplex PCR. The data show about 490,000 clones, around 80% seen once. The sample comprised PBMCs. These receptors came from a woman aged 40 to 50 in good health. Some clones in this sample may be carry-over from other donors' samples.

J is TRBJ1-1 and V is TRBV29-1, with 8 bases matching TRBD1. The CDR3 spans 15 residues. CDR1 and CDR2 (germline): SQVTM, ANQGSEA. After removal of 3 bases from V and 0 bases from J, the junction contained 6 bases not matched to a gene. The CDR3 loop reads CSVEARGRMNTEAFF. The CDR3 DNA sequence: TGCAGCGTTGAGGCCAGGGGGCGGATGAACACTGAAGCTTTCTTT.

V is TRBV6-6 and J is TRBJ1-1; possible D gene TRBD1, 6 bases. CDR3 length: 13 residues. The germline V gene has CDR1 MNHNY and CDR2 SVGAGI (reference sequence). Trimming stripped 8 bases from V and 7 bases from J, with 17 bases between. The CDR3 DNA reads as TGTGCCAGCCTAACCCCCCAGGGGAGTGAAGCTTTCTTT. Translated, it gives CASLTPQGSEAFF.

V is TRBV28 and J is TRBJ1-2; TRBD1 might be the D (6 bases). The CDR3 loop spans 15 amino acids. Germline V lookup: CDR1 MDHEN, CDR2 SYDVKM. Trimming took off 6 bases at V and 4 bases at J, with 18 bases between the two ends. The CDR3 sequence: CASSPWGARGYGYTF. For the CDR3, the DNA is TGTGCCAGCAGCCCCTGGGGGGCGCGGGGCTATGGCTACACCTTC.

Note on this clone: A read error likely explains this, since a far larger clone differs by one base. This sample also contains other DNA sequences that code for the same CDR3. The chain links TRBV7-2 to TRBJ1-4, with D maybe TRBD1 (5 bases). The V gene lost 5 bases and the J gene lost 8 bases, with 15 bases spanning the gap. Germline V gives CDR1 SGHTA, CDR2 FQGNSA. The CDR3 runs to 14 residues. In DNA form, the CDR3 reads TGTGCCAGCAGCGATACCTTAGGGGACGAAAAACTGTTTTTT. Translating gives CASSDTLGDEKLFF.

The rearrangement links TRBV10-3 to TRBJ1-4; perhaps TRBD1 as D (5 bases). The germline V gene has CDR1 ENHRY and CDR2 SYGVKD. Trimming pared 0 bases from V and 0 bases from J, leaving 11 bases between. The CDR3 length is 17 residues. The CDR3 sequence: CAISESTGGSTNEKLFF. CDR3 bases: TGTGCCATCAGTGAGTCGACTGGGGGATCAACTAATGAAAAACTGTTTTTT.

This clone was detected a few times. CDR3 nucleotide sequence: TGTGCCAGCTCACCGGGACAGGAGGTTGGCTACACCTTC. Translating it yields CASSPGQEVGYTF. The rearrangement joins TRBV18 to TRBJ1-2; TRBD1 aligns across 8 bases. CDR3 length equals 13 residues. With 3 bases clipped from V and 7 bases from J, the junction kept 4 bases outside the gene matches. In germline, CDR1 is KGHSH, CDR2 LQKENI.

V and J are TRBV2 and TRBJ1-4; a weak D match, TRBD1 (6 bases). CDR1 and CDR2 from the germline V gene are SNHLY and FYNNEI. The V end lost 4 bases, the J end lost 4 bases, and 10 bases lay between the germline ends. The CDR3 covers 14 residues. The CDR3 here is CASSVGGRNEKLFF. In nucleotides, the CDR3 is TGTGCCAGCAGTGTTGGGGGGCGTAATGAAAAACTGTTTTTT.

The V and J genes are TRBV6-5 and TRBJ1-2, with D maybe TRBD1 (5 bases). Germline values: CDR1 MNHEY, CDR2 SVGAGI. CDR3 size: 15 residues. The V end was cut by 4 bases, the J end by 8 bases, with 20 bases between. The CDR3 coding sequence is TGTGCCAGCAGTTCGTCGACAGAGGCCTCCTGGGGCTACACCTTC. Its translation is CASSSSTEASWGYTF.

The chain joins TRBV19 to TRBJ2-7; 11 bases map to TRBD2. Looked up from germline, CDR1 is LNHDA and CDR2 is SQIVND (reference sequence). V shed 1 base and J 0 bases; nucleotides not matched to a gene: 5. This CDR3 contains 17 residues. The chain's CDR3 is CASSIGTSGSFSYEQYF. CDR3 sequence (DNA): TGTGCCAGTAGTATAGGTACTAGCGGGAGCTTCTCCTACGAGCAGTACTTC.

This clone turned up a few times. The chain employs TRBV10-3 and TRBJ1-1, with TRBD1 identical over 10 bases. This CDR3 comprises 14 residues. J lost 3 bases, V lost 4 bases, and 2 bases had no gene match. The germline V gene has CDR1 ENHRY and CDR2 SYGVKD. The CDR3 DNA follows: TGTGCCATCAGTGGGACAGGGGGGGACACTGAAGCTTTCTTT. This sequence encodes CAISGTGGDTEAFF.

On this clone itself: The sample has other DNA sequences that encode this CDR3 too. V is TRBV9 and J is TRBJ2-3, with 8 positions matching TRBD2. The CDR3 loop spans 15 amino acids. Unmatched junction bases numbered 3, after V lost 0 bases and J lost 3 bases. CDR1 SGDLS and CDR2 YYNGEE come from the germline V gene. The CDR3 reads CASSVGTGGTDTQYF. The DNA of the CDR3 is TGTGCCAGCAGCGTAGGAACGGGAGGGACAGATACGCAGTATTTT.

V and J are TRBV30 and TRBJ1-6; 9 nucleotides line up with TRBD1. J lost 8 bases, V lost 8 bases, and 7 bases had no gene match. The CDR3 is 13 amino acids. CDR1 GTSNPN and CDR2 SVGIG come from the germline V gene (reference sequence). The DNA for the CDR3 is TGTGCCCACCAGGGACAGGGAGATTCACCCCTCCACTTT. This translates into CAHQGQGDSPLHF.

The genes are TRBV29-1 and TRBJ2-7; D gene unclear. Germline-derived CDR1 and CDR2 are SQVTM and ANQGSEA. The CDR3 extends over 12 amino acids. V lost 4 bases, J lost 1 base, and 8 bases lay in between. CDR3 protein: CSVAPGSYEQYF. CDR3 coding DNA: TGCAGCGTTGCCCCCGGATCCTACGAGCAGTACTTC.

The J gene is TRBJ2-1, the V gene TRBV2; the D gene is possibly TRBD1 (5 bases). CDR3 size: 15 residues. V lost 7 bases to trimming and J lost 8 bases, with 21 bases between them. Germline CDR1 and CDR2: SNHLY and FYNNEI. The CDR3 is CASTEGSTQAYEQFF. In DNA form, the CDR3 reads TGTGCCAGCACCGAAGGTTCCACACAGGCCTATGAGCAGTTCTTC.

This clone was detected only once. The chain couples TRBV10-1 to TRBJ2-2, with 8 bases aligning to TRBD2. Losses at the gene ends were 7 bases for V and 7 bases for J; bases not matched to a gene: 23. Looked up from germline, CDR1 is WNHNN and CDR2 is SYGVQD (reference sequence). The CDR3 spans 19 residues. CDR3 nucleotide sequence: TGCGCCAGCACCAGACAGAGTCACGGAGCGGGAGTGAGTCGCGGGGAGCTGTTTTTT. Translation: CASTRQSHGAGVSRGELFF.

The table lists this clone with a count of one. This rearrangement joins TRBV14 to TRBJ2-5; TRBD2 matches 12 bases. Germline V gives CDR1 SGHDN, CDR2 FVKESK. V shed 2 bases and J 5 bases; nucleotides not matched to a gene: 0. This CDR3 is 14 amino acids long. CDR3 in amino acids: CASSQTSGRETQYF. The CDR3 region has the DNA TGTGCCAGCAGCCAAACTAGCGGGAGGGAGACCCAGTACTTC.

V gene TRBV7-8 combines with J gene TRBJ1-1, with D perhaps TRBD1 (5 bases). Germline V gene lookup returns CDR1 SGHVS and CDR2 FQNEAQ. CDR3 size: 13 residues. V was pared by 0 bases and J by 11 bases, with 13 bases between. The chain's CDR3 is CASSLAVAGTAFF. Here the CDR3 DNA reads TGTGCCAGCAGCTTAGCGGTAGCGGGGACGGCTTTCTTT.

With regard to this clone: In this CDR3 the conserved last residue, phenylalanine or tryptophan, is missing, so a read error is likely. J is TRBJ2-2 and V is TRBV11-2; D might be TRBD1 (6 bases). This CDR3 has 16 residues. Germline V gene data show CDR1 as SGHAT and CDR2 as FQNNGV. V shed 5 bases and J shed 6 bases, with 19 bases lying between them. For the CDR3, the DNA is TGTGCCAGCAGCCTCACACCAACAGGGTCGGCCGGGGAGCTGTTTTCT. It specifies CASSLTPTGSAGELFS.

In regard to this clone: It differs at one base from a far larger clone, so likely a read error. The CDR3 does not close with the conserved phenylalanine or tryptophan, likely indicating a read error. The CDR3 spells CAWSVNSNEKLFL. The DNA for the CDR3 is TGTGCCTGGAGTGTAAACAGCAACGAAAAACTGTTTCTT. The chain joins TRBV30 to TRBJ1-4; D is unclear. CDR1 and CDR2 from the germline V gene are GTSNPN and SVGIG (reference sequence). The CDR3 consists of 13 residues. V shed 0 bases and J shed 8 bases, with 10 bases lying between them.

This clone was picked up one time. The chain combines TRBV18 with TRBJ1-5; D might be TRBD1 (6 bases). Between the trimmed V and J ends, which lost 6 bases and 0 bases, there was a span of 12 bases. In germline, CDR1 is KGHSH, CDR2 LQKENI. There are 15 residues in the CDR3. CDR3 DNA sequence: TGTGCCAGCTCTCTACTGACAGGTAGCAATCAGCCCCAGCATTTT. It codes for CASSLLTGSNQPQHF.

The CDR3 loop is CASSLGLARETQYF. Written as DNA, the CDR3 is TGTGCCAGCAGCTTAGGACTAGCAAGGGAGACCCAGTACTTC. The chain links TRBV7-2 to TRBJ2-5; 7 bases align to TRBD2. Germline loops: CDR1 SGHTA, CDR2 FQGNSA. This CDR3 is 14 amino acids long. V was clipped by 1 base and J by 5 bases; unmatched bases: 4.

CDR3 sequence (DNA): TGTGCCAGCAGCCACGGACAGGGGAGTTTGGCCGGGGAGCTGTTTTTT. It translates to CASSHGQGSLAGELFF. This sequence joins TRBV5-4 and TRBJ2-2, with 9 bases fitting TRBD1. Germline CDR1 reads SGHNT; CDR2 reads YYREEE (reference sequence). The CDR3 length is 16 residues. Trimming removed 4 bases from V and 6 bases from J; junction bases left unmatched: 10.

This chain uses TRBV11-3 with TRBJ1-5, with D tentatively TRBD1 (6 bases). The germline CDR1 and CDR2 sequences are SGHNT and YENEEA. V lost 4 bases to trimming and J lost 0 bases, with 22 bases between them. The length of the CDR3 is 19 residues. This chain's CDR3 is CASSSDKDSWRDSNQPQHF. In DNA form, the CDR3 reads TGTGCCAGCAGCTCAGACAAGGACAGTTGGCGGGATAGCAATCAGCCCCAGCATTTT.

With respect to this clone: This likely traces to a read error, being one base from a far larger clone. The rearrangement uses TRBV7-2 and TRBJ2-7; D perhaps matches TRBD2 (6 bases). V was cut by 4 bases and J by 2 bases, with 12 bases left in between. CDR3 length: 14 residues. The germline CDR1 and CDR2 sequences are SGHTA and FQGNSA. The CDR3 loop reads CASSSGLTPYEQYF. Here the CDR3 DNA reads TGTGCCAGCAGCTCCGGACTAACCCCCTACGAGCAGTACTTC.

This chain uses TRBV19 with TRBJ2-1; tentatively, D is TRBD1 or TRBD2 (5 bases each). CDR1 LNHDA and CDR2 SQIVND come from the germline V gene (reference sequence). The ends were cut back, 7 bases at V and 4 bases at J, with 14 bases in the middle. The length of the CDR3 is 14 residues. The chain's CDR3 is CASTLGALYNEQFF. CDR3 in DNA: TGTGCCAGTACCCTCGGGGCACTTTACAATGAGCAGTTCTTC.

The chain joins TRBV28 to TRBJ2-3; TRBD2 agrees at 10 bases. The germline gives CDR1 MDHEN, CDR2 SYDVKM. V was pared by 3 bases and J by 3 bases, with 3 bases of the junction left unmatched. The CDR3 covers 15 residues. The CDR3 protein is CASSLLSGGTDTQYF. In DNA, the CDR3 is TGTGCCAGCAGTTTGCTTAGCGGGGGGACAGATACGCAGTATTTT.

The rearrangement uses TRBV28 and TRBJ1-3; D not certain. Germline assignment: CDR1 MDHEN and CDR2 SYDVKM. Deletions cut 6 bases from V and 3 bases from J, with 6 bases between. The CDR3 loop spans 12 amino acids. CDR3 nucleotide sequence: TGTGCCAGCAGGGGTTTTGGAAACACCATATATTTT. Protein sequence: CASRGFGNTIYF.

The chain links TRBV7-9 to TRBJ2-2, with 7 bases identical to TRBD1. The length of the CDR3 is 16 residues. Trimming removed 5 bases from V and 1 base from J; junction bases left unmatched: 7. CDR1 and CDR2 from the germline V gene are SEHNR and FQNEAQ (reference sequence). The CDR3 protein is CASSRRDRLNTGELFF. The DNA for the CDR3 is TGTGCCAGCAGCAGAAGGGACAGATTGAACACCGGGGAGCTGTTTTTT.

CDR3 residues: CASSLARAGAYTGELFF. The CDR3 DNA is TGTGCCAGCAGCTTAGCTCGAGCAGGGGCGTACACCGGGGAGCTGTTTTTT. The chain recombines TRBV7-6 with TRBJ2-2; D may be TRBD1 (6 bases). This CDR3 contains 17 residues. Germline-derived CDR1 and CDR2 are SGHVS and FNYEAQ. Trimming took 0 bases from V and 3 from J, leaving 14 bases between them. The whole variable domain, filled in from reference TRBV7-6 and TRBJ2-2, reads GAGVSQSPRYKVTKRGQDVALRCDPISGHVSLYWYRQALGQGPEFLTYFNYEAQQDKSGLPNDRFSAERPEGSISTLTIQRTEQRDSAMYRCASSLARAGAYTGELFFGEGSRLTVL.